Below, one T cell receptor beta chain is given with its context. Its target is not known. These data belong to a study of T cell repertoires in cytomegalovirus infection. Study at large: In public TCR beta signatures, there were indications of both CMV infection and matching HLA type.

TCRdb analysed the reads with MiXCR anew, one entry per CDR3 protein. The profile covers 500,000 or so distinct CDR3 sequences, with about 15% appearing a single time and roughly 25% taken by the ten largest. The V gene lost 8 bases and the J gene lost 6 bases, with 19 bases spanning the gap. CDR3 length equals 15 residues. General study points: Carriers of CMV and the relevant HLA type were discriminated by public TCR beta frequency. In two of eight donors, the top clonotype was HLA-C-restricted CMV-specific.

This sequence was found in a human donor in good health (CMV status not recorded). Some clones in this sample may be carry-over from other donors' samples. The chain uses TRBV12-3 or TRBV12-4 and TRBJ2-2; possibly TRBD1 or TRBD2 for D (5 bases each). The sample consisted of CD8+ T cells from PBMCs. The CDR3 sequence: CASLLPGRLAGELFF. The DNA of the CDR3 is TGTGCCAGCCTCCTCCCGGGACGCTTGGCCGGGGAGCTGTTTTTT.